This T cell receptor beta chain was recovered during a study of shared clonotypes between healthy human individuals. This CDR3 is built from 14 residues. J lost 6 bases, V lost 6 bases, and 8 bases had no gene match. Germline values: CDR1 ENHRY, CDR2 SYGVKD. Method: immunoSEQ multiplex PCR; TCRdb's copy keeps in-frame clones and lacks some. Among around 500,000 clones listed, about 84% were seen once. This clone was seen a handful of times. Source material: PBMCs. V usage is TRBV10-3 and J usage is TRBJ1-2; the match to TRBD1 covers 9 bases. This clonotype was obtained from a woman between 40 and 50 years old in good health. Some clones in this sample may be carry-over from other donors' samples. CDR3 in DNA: TGTGCCATCAGCCTTACAGGGGGCCTGGATGGCTACACCTTC. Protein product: CAISLTGGLDGYTF.